A single sample is the source of the 22 T cell receptor beta chains below, sequenced in a study of T cell repertoires in cytomegalovirus infection. TCRdb re-called the reads with MiXCR, one entry per CDR3 protein. This table holds 210,000 or so distinct CDR3 sequences, approximately 7% found once. Sequencing was done on a sample of PBMCs. These receptor sequences come from a human donor in good health (CMV status not recorded). Some clones in this sample may be carry-over from other donors' samples.

This clonotype was counted ten times or more. The rearrangement joins TRBV12-3 or TRBV12-4 to TRBJ1-2; D gene unclear. V lost 3 bases, J lost 4 bases, and 9 bases lay in between. The CDR3 runs 13 residues. The CDR3 here is CASSLITTYGYTF. CDR3 bases: TGTGCCAGCAGTTTGATAACTACCTATGGCTACACCTTC.

In its sample, this clonotype was seen a few times. This chain links TRBV20-1 with TRBJ1-4; D is perhaps TRBD1 (5 bases). The CDR3 totals 15 residues. Germline assignment: CDR1 DFQATT and CDR2 SNEGSKA (reference sequence). V was trimmed by 0 bases and J by 8 bases, leaving 16 bases between them. The DNA of the CDR3 is TGCAGTGCTAGAGATCGGCATAGGGAGGGGGAAAAACTGTTTTTT. This translates into CSARDRHREGEKLFF.

This clonotype was seen repeatedly, ten times or more. The chain combines TRBV20-1 with TRBJ2-7; 13 positions match TRBD2. Germline values: CDR1 DFQATT, CDR2 SNEGSKA (reference sequence). The trim removed 6 bases at V and 1 base at J, leaving 9 bases unmatched. This CDR3 comprises 16 residues. The CDR3 bases are TGCAGTGCCTCCGGGACTAGCGGGGTGACGTCCTACGAGCAGTACTTC. Translation gives CSASGTSGVTSYEQYF.

The table lists this clonotype with many counts. The chain has TRBV7-2 and TRBJ1-1; tentative D call: TRBD1 (5 bases). Germline values: CDR1 SGHTA, CDR2 FQGNSA. Trimming removed 1 base at V and 3 bases at J, with 9 bases between. The CDR3 runs 14 residues. The CDR3 DNA follows: TGTGCCAGCAGCTTAGTCCAGGGCGACACTGAAGCTTTCTTT. This sequence encodes CASSLVQGDTEAFF.

This clonotype was seen a handful of times. The V call is TRBV29-1, the J call TRBJ2-6, with D hard to call. This CDR3 has 14 amino acids. V lost 2 bases to trimming and J lost 3 bases, with 8 bases between them. Germline V CDR1 and CDR2: SQVTM, ANQGSEA. Written as DNA, the CDR3 is TGCAGCGTTGAATCTGGGGATGGGGCCAACGTCCTGACTTTC. Translating gives CSVESGDGANVLTF.

This clonotype came up many times. This rearrangement joins TRBV6-2 or TRBV6-3 to TRBJ2-3, with 8 bases that match TRBD2. Germline CDR1 MNHEY, CDR2 SVGEGT. This CDR3 region has 18 residues. The V segment lost 5 bases and the J segment 0 bases; nucleotides outside the gene matches: 13. The CDR3 sequence: CASSTLAEELTSTDTQYF. CDR3 sequence (DNA): TGTGCCAGCAGTACACTAGCGGAAGAACTAACTAGCACAGATACGCAGTATTTT.

This clonotype was observed a handful of times. This chain links TRBV4-1 with TRBJ1-6, with 9 nucleotides matching TRBD1. This CDR3 contains 15 residues. Trimming cost V 3 bases and J 6 bases; bases outside gene matches: 3. Germline values: CDR1 MGHRA, CDR2 YSYEKL. Here the CDR3 reads CASSQDRGSNSPLHF. The CDR3 DNA follows: TGCGCCAGCAGCCAGGACAGGGGATCTAATTCACCCCTCCACTTT.

This clonotype was observed many times. This rearrangement joins TRBV29-1 to TRBJ2-2; a weak D match, TRBD2 (5 bases). This CDR3 is 11 amino acids long. The germline V and J ends were trimmed by 7 bases and 6 bases, with 9 bases remaining between them. From germline, CDR1 is SQVTM and CDR2 ANQGSEA. CDR3 protein: CSASLSGELFF. The CDR3 DNA reads TGCAGCGCTAGCTTATCCGGGGAGCTGTTTTTT.

This clonotype was seen repeatedly, ten times or more. This chain uses TRBV4-1 with TRBJ1-1; tentative D call: TRBD1 (6 bases). Trimming removed 6 bases at V and 3 bases at J, with 23 bases between. The germline CDR1 and CDR2 sequences are MGHRA and YSYEKL. CDR3 length: 17 residues. The CDR3, as DNA: TGCGCCAGCAGTCACGAGGGACACAAACGGAGGGACACTGAAGCTTTCTTT. It codes for CASSHEGHKRRDTEAFF.

At least ten counts were recorded for this clonotype. This chain joins TRBV7-9 and TRBJ1-2; D not resolved. CDR3 size: 15 residues. Trimming shortened V by 4 bases and J by 3 bases, and 15 bases separated the two germline ends. Germline CDR1 SEHNR, CDR2 FQNEAQ (reference sequence). Here the CDR3 reads CASSSTGGAHYGYTF. CDR3 in DNA: TGTGCCAGCAGCTCCACCGGTGGAGCTCACTATGGCTACACCTTC.

This chain joins TRBV2 and TRBJ2-1; D is possibly TRBD1 or TRBD2 (5 bases each). This CDR3 region has 14 residues. Germline-derived CDR1 and CDR2 are SNHLY and FYNNEI. Trimming removed 6 bases at V and 4 bases at J, with 13 bases between. This CDR3 is CASRRAGMYNEQFF. The CDR3 nucleotides read TGTGCCAGCAGGAGGGCAGGGATGTACAATGAGCAGTTCTTC. Combining the CDR3 with reference TRBV2 and TRBJ2-1 gives the whole variable domain EPEVTQTPSHQVTQMGQEVILRCVPISNHLYFYWYRQILGQKVEFLVSFYNNEISEKSEIFDDQFSVERPDGSNFTLKIRSTKLEDSAMYFCASRRAGMYNEQFFGPGTRLTVL.

This clonotype was recorded at least ten times. V is TRBV7-2 and J is TRBJ2-6; D is unresolved. The germline V gene encodes CDR1 SGHTA and CDR2 FQGNSA. This CDR3 region has 14 residues. Trimming removed 5 bases at V and 2 bases at J, with 7 bases between. The chain's CDR3 is CASSPRTGANVLTF. DNA of the CDR3: TGTGCCAGCAGCCCAAGGACTGGGGCCAACGTCCTGACTTTC.

At least ten counts were recorded for this clonotype. One end of the junction varies from germline; a read error may be responsible. The rearrangement uses TRBV5-5 and TRBJ1-5; TRBD1 agrees at 9 bases. Per the germline V gene, CDR1 is SGHKS and CDR2 is YYEKEE (reference sequence). The CDR3 is 14 residues long. CDR3 region: CASSFTGGKQPQHF. CDR3 nucleotides: TGTGCCAGCAGTTTCACAGGGGGCAAGCAGCCCCAGCATTTT.

This clonotype was seen a handful of times. The chain combines TRBV5-1 with TRBJ1-2, with 8 positions matching TRBD1. Trimming removed 4 bases from V and 3 bases from J; junction bases left unmatched: 8. The CDR3 covers 15 residues. CDR1 is SGHRS and CDR2 is YFSETQ in the germline V gene. CDR3 nucleotide sequence: TGCGCCAGCAGCGATCCAGGGGGCGACGACTATGGCTACACCTTC. Residues: CASSDPGGDDYGYTF.

This clonotype was picked up many times. Here the CDR3 DNA reads TGTGCCAGCAGCTCCACCCGACAGGGAAGGGCTGAAGCTTTCTTT. The encoded protein is CASSSTRQGRAEAFF. The chain employs TRBV7-9 and TRBJ1-1, with 7 bases matching TRBD1. This CDR3 comprises 15 residues. Per germline, CDR1 SEHNR and CDR2 FQNEAQ (reference sequence). The J segment lost 6 bases and the V segment lost 4 bases, leaving 11 bases of the junction unmatched.

Only a few counts were recorded for this clonotype. V is TRBV2 and J is TRBJ2-1; tentative D call: TRBD2 (6 bases). Per germline, CDR1 SNHLY and CDR2 FYNNEI. The V and J ends lost 5 bases and 7 bases respectively, with 12 bases between them. The CDR3 length is 13 residues. The CDR3 here is CASSPPGRNEQFF. CDR3 sequence (DNA): TGTGCCAGCAGTCCCCCAGGGAGGAATGAGCAGTTCTTC. The variable domain in full, completed from reference TRBV2 and TRBJ2-1, reads EPEVTQTPSHQVTQMGQEVILRCVPISNHLYFYWYRQILGQKVEFLVSFYNNEISEKSEIFDDQFSVERPDGSNFTLKIRSTKLEDSAMYFCASSPPGRNEQFFGPGTRLTVL.

This clonotype came up many times. J is TRBJ1-5 and V is TRBV7-2; D gene uncertain. V dropped 5 bases and J dropped 0 bases, with 14 bases sitting between them. The germline V gene has CDR1 SGHTA and CDR2 FQGNSA. The CDR3 spans 16 residues. The CDR3 sequence is CASSLGRSYSNQPQHF. As DNA, the CDR3 is TGTGCCAGCAGCCTGGGCAGATCCTATAGCAATCAGCCCCAGCATTTT.

This chain connects TRBV29-1 to TRBJ2-3, with D possibly matching TRBD1 (6 bases). This CDR3 has 17 amino acids. Trimming pared 6 bases from V and 0 bases from J, leaving 22 bases between. Per germline, CDR1 SQVTM and CDR2 ANQGSEA. The CDR3 DNA reads TGCAGCGTGGGATCCAATCCGGGGACAAGAAGCACAGATACGCAGTATTTT. Translating gives CSVGSNPGTRSTDTQYF.

This clonotype has at least ten counts. This chain joins TRBV6-6 and TRBJ2-1; D assignment may be TRBD1 or TRBD2 (5 bases each). This CDR3 has 13 amino acids. CDR1 is MNHNY and CDR2 is SVGAGI in the germline V gene (reference sequence). V gave up 7 bases and J gave up 6 bases, with 13 bases separating them. The DNA for the CDR3 is TGTGCCAGCACCCCGGGACCTCCCAATGAGCAGTTCTTC. Its protein product is CASTPGPPNEQFF.

This clonotype was counted many times. The genes are TRBV29-1 and TRBJ1-4; D ambiguous. CDR1 SQVTM and CDR2 ANQGSEA come from the germline V gene. V was cut by 3 bases and J by 7 bases, with 9 bases left in between. The length of the CDR3 is 12 residues. The CDR3 sequence: CSVEGSGEKLFF. The CDR3 bases are TGCAGCGTTGAGGGAAGTGGTGAAAAACTGTTTTTT.

This clonotype was seen more than once but under ten times. The V call is TRBV5-1, the J call TRBJ2-1; 16 bases are shared with TRBD2. Looked up from germline, CDR1 is SGHRS and CDR2 is YFSETQ. Losses at the gene ends were 3 bases for V and 14 bases for J; bases not matched to a gene: 2. CDR3 length equals 13 residues. CDR3 in amino acids: CASSSGLAGGEFF. The CDR3 nucleotides read TGCGCCAGCAGCTCGGGACTAGCGGGGGGGGAGTTCTTC.

The chain combines TRBV6-2 or TRBV6-3 with TRBJ2-5; no firm D call. Germline CDR1 is MNHEY and CDR2 is SVGEGT. This CDR3 region has 13 residues. Trimming cost V 6 bases and J 7 bases, with 15 bases left between them. CDR3 region: CASSLDMPGTQYF. CDR3 nucleotides: TGTGCCAGCAGCCTCGACATGCCGGGGACCCAGTACTTC.